Following are 30 T cell receptor beta chains from one sample sequenced in a study of early T cells in non-severe SARS-CoV-2 infection (dated by TCRdb to the early 2020s). The protocol used for the library was 5' RACE. Sequencing instrument: NextSeq 500. The raw public data were reprocessed by TCRdb itself: fastp quality trimming at Q25, MiXCR clonotype calling, in-frame beta chains only. Under each unique CDR3 protein, matching rows form one entry showing the most common genes and DNA. The sample table shows tens of thousands of distinct CDR3 sequences, and approximately 13% are seen once. The top ten clonotypes cover about 6% of the sample. Material for sequencing was whole blood. The receptor source for this set is an adult who was a healthcare worker with PCR-confirmed SARS-CoV-2 infection or an uninfected control (not recorded which).

This clonotype was seen repeatedly, ten times or more. The CDR3 bases are TGCAGCGTCGCGGGACTAGCGGGTGGGTCAGATACGCAGTATTTT. It codes for CSVAGLAGGSDTQYF. The chain employs TRBV29-1 and TRBJ2-3; 12 bases line up with TRBD2. In germline, CDR1 is SQVTM, CDR2 ANQGSEA. This CDR3 comprises 15 residues. Unmatched junction bases numbered 8, after V lost 6 bases and J lost 4 bases.

This clonotype was observed a few times. The chain links TRBV18 to TRBJ2-7, with 8 bases aligning to TRBD1. There are 14 residues in the CDR3. Looked up from germline, CDR1 is KGHSH and CDR2 is LQKENI. Trimming at V came to 4 bases and at J to 3 bases, leaving 5 bases not matched to a gene. CDR3 loop: CASSRMTGDYEQYF. The DNA of the CDR3 is TGTGCCAGCTCACGTATGACAGGGGACTACGAGCAGTACTTC.

This clonotype was found a few times. The J gene is TRBJ2-5, the V gene TRBV18; D possibly corresponds to TRBD1 (6 bases). Trimming shortened V by 3 bases and J by 4 bases, and 12 bases separated the two germline ends. This CDR3 has 14 amino acids. Germline CDR1 reads KGHSH; CDR2 reads LQKENI. The CDR3 region is CASSPKEGGETQYF. The CDR3 DNA is TGTGCCAGCTCACCCAAGGAAGGGGGAGAGACCCAGTACTTC.

This chain links TRBV7-8 with TRBJ1-1; weak D call: TRBD1 (6 bases). Germline V gene data show CDR1 as SGHVS and CDR2 as FQNEAQ. V shed 2 bases and J shed 4 bases, with 11 bases lying between them. CDR3 size: 14 residues. The CDR3 sequence: CASSLMSRGTEAFF. In nucleotides, the CDR3 is TGTGCCAGCAGCTTAATGTCCAGGGGCACTGAAGCTTTCTTT.

This clonotype showed up just a few times. The genes are TRBV18 and TRBJ2-6; TRBD1 matches 9 bases. Trimming at V came to 2 bases and at J to 0 bases, leaving 11 bases not matched to a gene. Germline V gene data show CDR1 as KGHSH and CDR2 as LQKENI. The CDR3 extends over 20 amino acids. The CDR3 coding sequence is TGTGCCAGCTCACCATACGGACTCGGGACAGGGACCTCTGGGGCCAACGTCCTGACTTTC. The encoded protein is CASSPYGLGTGTSGANVLTF.

The chain links TRBV7-9 to TRBJ2-5, with D tentatively TRBD1 (5 bases). CDR3 size: 17 residues. Germline CDR1 and CDR2: SEHNR and FQNEAQ (reference sequence). Trimming removed 10 bases at V and 0 bases at J, with 24 bases between. CDR3 region: CATPKGSAGKYQETQYF. In DNA, the CDR3 is TGTGCCACCCCTAAAGGATCGGCAGGGAAGTACCAAGAGACCCAGTACTTC.

This clonotype was seen ten or more times. In DNA form, the CDR3 reads TGTGCCAGCAGCTTACGGGGCTCCGGAGCGGGTGGCGCAGATACGCAGTATTTT. Protein: CASSLRGSGAGGADTQYF. The gene calls are TRBV7-3 and TRBJ2-3, with D possibly being TRBD2 (6 bases). Germline values: CDR1 SGHTA, CDR2 FQGTGA. This CDR3 has 18 amino acids. Trimming removed 2 bases from V and 4 bases from J, with 22 bases in between.

The chain recombines TRBV7-9 with TRBJ1-1, with a tentative D call TRBD1 (5 bases). Trimming pared 1 base from V and 1 base from J, leaving 10 bases between. The germline gives CDR1 SEHNR, CDR2 FQNEAQ (reference sequence). The CDR3 covers 15 residues. CDR3 sequence: CASSLGSGRNTEAFF. For the CDR3, the DNA is TGTGCCAGCAGCTTAGGGTCGGGGCGGAACACTGAAGCTTTCTTT.

This clonotype was seen more than once but under ten times. The rearrangement joins TRBV12-3 or TRBV12-4 to TRBJ1-1, with 8 bases fitting TRBD1. With V trimmed by 7 bases and J by 0 bases, 4 bases remained unmatched. This CDR3 has 14 amino acids. Here the CDR3 DNA reads TGTGCCAGCAACCGACAGGGGATGAACACTGAAGCTTTCTTT. Translating it yields CASNRQGMNTEAFF.

This clonotype was detected only a few times. This sequence joins TRBV7-2 and TRBJ2-7; D is perhaps TRBD2 (5 bases). The CDR3 is 15 amino acids. V was clipped by 1 base and J by 2 bases, with 12 bases between them. Germline CDR1 and CDR2: SGHTA and FQGNSA. CDR3 residues: CASSLGGGSAYEQYF. In nucleotides, the CDR3 is TGTGCCAGCAGCTTAGGTGGTGGGAGCGCCTACGAGCAGTACTTC.

The chain combines TRBV10-3 with TRBJ2-7, with a tentative D call TRBD2 (5 bases). The V end lost 2 bases, the J end lost 3 bases, and 8 bases lay between the germline ends. The length of the CDR3 is 13 residues. Germline V gene data show CDR1 as ENHRY and CDR2 as SYGVKD. In DNA, the CDR3 is TGTGCCATCAGTGAGCGAGGGAACTACGAGCAGTACTTC. Amino acid sequence: CAISERGNYEQYF.

This clonotype was recorded many times. This chain links TRBV20-1 with TRBJ1-2; D gene uncertain. Deletions cut 5 bases from V and 4 bases from J, with 11 bases between. Germline V gives CDR1 DFQATT, CDR2 SNEGSKA (reference sequence). CDR3 size: 12 residues. The CDR3 DNA reads TGCAGTGCTCAGTCCTGGGGCTATGGCTACACCTTC. Translation gives CSAQSWGYGYTF.

Many counts were recorded for this clonotype. The J gene is TRBJ2-5, the V gene TRBV4-2; D ambiguous. V lost 0 bases and J 6 bases, leaving 8 bases between the germline ends. This CDR3 comprises 13 residues. The germline gives CDR1 LGHNA, CDR2 YNFKEQ. The chain's CDR3 is CASSQDLGKTQYF. The CDR3 DNA is TGTGCCAGCAGCCAAGATCTTGGGAAGACCCAGTACTTC.

The chain uses TRBV7-2 and TRBJ1-2; D unresolved. The germline CDR1 and CDR2 sequences are SGHTA and FQGNSA. The CDR3 totals 13 residues. The ends were cut back, 5 bases at V and 4 bases at J, with 11 bases in the middle. The CDR3 protein is CASSPEGSYGYTF. Written as DNA, the CDR3 is TGTGCCAGCAGCCCCGAGGGCAGCTATGGCTACACCTTC.

V gene TRBV7-2 combines with J gene TRBJ2-1; 10 bases are shared with TRBD1. CDR3 length equals 16 residues. Trimming at V came to 2 bases and at J to 12 bases, leaving 13 bases not matched to a gene. The V gene's germline CDR1 is SGHTA and CDR2 FQGNSA. CDR3 loop: CASSLSGTGASIGQFF. The CDR3 coding sequence is TGTGCCAGCAGCTTAAGTGGGACAGGGGCTTCCATAGGGCAGTTCTTC.

CDR3: CASSFSGISGGELFF. The CDR3 coding sequence is TGTGCCAGCAGCTTCAGCGGGATCTCTGGCGGGGAGCTGTTTTTT. This chain links TRBV7-3 with TRBJ2-2; 7 nucleotides agree with TRBD2. V shed 3 bases and J 7 bases; nucleotides not matched to a gene: 8. Germline CDR1 SGHTA, CDR2 FQGTGA. This CDR3 has 15 residues.

This clonotype was seen only a few times. This sequence joins TRBV24-1 and TRBJ2-3, with 14 bases matching TRBD2. This CDR3 comprises 18 residues. Germline V gene lookup returns CDR1 KGHDR and CDR2 SFDVKD. Trimming cost V 3 bases and J 3 bases; bases outside gene matches: 7. CDR3 nucleotide sequence: TGTGCCACCAGTGATCCGGGACTAGCGGGAGAAGGGACAGATACGCAGTATTTT. It specifies CATSDPGLAGEGTDTQYF.

In this sample, this clonotype turned up many times. The V and J genes are TRBV7-9 and TRBJ2-5; 8 bases fit TRBD1. Germline CDR1 reads SEHNR; CDR2 reads FQNEAQ (reference sequence). The V gene end was trimmed by 0 bases and the J gene end by 1 base; junction bases not matched to a gene: 1. The CDR3 extends over 15 amino acids. This chain's CDR3 is CASSLARGPQETQYF. CDR3 in DNA: TGTGCCAGCAGCTTAGCCAGGGGGCCCCAAGAGACCCAGTACTTC.

There are many counts of this clonotype. This chain uses TRBV12-3 or TRBV12-4 with TRBJ1-3, with D possibly matching TRBD1 (5 bases). This CDR3 contains 17 residues. The V and J ends lost 3 bases and 0 bases respectively, with 15 bases between them. The CDR3 loop is CASSFAAGPNSGNTIYF. CDR3 sequence (DNA): TGTGCCAGCAGTTTCGCGGCGGGGCCCAACTCTGGAAACACCATATATTTT.

This clonotype was counted between two and nine times. V and J are TRBV7-3 and TRBJ2-1, with a weak D call TRBD1 (6 bases). V lost 4 bases and J 0 bases, leaving 10 bases between the germline ends. CDR3 length: 15 residues. CDR1 SGHTA and CDR2 FQGTGA come from the germline V gene. The CDR3 DNA reads TGTGCCAGCAGCTCGGACAGTAGCTCCTACAATGAGCAGTTCTTC. Its protein product is CASSSDSSSYNEQFF.

This clonotype was counted ten times or more. The V and J genes are TRBV5-4 and TRBJ2-5, with 7 positions matching TRBD1. J lost 4 bases, V lost 2 bases, and 8 bases had no gene match. The length of the CDR3 is 15 residues. Germline V lookup: CDR1 SGHNT, CDR2 YYREEE (reference sequence). In DNA, the CDR3 is TGTGCCAGCAGCTTTACAGGGGCGCAGTCAGAGACCCAGTACTTC. Translated, it gives CASSFTGAQSETQYF.

Details on this clonotype: A much more abundant neighbour one base away suggests this may be a read error. V is TRBV5-1 and J is TRBJ1-2; 11 bases map to TRBD1. CDR3 length: 14 residues. Germline-derived CDR1 and CDR2 are SGHRS and YFSETQ. CDR3 nucleotides: TGCACCAGCAGCTGGACAGGGGGCGACTATGGCTACACCTTC. Translating gives CTSSWTGGDYGYTF. Together with reference TRBV5-1 and TRBJ1-2, the CDR3 gives the full variable domain: KAGVTQTPRYLIKTRGQQVTLSCSPISGHRSVSWYQQTPGQGLQFLFEYFSETQRNKGNFPGRFSGRQFSNSRSEMNVSTLELGDSALYLCTSSWTGGDYGYTFGSGTRLTVV.

The chain recombines TRBV29-1 with TRBJ2-1; 10 nucleotides match TRBD2. J lost 2 bases, V lost 6 bases, and 7 bases had no gene match. This CDR3 region has 15 residues. Per germline, CDR1 SQVTM and CDR2 ANQGSEA. CDR3 DNA: TGCAGCGTCCTGGGACTAGCGTTAGCCTACAATGAGCAGTTCTTC. Residues: CSVLGLALAYNEQFF.

The CDR3: CASSVGQGTYEQYF. Written as DNA, the CDR3 is TGTGCCAGCAGCGTAGGACAGGGCACCTACGAGCAGTACTTC. The chain links TRBV9 to TRBJ2-7; TRBD1 matches at 7 bases. CDR1 and CDR2 (germline): SGDLS, YYNGEE. This CDR3 has 14 residues. The junction had 2 bases not matched to a gene; V was cut back by 0 bases and J by 2 bases.

This clonotype was observed a single time. The junction departs from the called germline gene at one end, perhaps through a read error. Written as DNA, the CDR3 is TGCGTCAGCAGCTTGGAAATGGTGGCGGGGAACACTGAAGCTTTCTTT. Translated, it gives CVSSLEMVAGNTEAFF. This chain links TRBV5-1 with TRBJ1-1, with unresolved D. In germline, CDR1 is SGHRS, CDR2 YFSETQ. The CDR3 runs 16 residues.

This clonotype was seen many times. This rearrangement joins TRBV7-9 to TRBJ2-7; D is perhaps TRBD2 (6 bases). The CDR3 runs 17 residues. V lost 5 bases to trimming and J lost 4 bases, with 24 bases between them. The germline gives CDR1 SEHNR, CDR2 FQNEAQ (reference sequence). CDR3 sequence: CASSPPWRGPILYEQYF. As DNA, the CDR3 is TGTGCCAGCAGCCCGCCCTGGCGGGGCCCGATTTTATACGAGCAGTACTTC.

A few counts support this clonotype. This chain uses TRBV20-1 with TRBJ2-3, with D possibly TRBD2 on 5 matching bases. The CDR3 totals 14 residues. Germline values: CDR1 DFQATT, CDR2 SNEGSKA (reference sequence). Trimming shortened V by 3 bases and J by 0 bases, and 10 bases separated the two germline ends. CDR3 in amino acids: CSASSTGSTDTQYF. CDR3 DNA: TGCAGTGCTAGTTCGACGGGAAGCACAGATACGCAGTATTTT.

The genes are TRBV10-3 and TRBJ2-5; 10 bases match TRBD1. There are 17 residues in the CDR3. V was pared by 6 bases and J by 3 bases, with 13 bases of the junction left unmatched. CDR1 and CDR2 from the germline V gene are ENHRY and SYGVKD. CDR3 amino acids: CAIRRQGAGLEEETQYF. The DNA for the CDR3 is TGTGCCATCAGAAGACAGGGGGCCGGCCTTGAGGAAGAGACCCAGTACTTC.

The CDR3 bases are TGTGCCAGCAGTTACCAAAAGATGGGGACTGAAGCTTTCTTT. This translates into CASSYQKMGTEAFF. The rearrangement joins TRBV6-6 to TRBJ1-1; D unclear. Germline values: CDR1 MNHNY, CDR2 SVGAGI (reference sequence). The CDR3 is 14 residues long. Trimming shortened V by 2 bases and J by 5 bases, and 12 bases separated the two germline ends.

This chain joins TRBV20-1 and TRBJ1-5; TRBD1 is a possible D gene (6 bases). V was pared by 2 bases and J by 3 bases, with 14 bases between. Germline V lookup: CDR1 DFQATT, CDR2 SNEGSKA (reference sequence). CDR3 size: 15 residues. The CDR3 bases are TGCAGTGCTAGACCTCAAGACAGGTTCAATCAGCCCCAGCATTTT. Residues: CSARPQDRFNQPQHF.